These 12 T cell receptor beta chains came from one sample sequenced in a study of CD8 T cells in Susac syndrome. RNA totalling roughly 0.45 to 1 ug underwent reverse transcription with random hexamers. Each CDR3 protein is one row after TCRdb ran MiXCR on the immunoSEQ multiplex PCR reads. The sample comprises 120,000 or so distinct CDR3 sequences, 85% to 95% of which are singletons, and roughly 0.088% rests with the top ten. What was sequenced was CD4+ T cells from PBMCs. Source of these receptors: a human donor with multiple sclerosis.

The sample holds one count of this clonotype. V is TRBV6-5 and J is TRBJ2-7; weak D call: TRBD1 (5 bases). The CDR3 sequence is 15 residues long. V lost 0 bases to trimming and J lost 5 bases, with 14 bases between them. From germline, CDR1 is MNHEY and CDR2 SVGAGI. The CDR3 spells CASSYSIRENNEQYF. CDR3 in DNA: TGTGCCAGCAGTTACTCGATCAGGGAAAATAACGAGCAGTACTTC.

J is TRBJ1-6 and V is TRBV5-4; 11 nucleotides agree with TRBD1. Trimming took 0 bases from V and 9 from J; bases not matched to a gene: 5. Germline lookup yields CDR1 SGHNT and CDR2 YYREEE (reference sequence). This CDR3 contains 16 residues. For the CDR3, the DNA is TGTGCCAGCAGCTTGGGGACAGGGGGCTTTGGTTCACCCCTCCACTTT. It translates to CASSLGTGGFGSPLHF.

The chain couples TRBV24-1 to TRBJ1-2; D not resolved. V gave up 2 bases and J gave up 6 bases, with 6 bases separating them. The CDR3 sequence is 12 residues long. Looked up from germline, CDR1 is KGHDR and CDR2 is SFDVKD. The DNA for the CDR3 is TGTGCCACCAGTGATTATGGGGATGGCTACACCTTC. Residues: CATSDYGDGYTF.

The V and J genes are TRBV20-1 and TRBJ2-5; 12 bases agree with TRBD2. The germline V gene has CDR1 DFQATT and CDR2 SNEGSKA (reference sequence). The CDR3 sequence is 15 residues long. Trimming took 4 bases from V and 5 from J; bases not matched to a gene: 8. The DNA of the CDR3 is TGCAGTGCTACAGAGACTAGCGGGGGACAGGAGACCCAGTACTTC. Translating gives CSATETSGGQETQYF.

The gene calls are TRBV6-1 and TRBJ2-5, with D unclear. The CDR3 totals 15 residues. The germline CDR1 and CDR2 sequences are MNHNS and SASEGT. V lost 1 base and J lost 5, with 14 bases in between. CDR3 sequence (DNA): TGTGCCAGCAGTGAAGGCCTTGGCCAGTGGGAGACCCAGTACTTC. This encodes CASSEGLGQWETQYF.

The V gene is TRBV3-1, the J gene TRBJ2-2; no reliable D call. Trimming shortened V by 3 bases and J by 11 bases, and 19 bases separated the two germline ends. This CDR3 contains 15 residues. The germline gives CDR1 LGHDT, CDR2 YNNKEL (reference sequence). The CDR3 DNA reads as TGTGCCAGCAGCCAGCCACTAAATAGGGTCCTAGAGCTGTTTTTT. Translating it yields CASSQPLNRVLELFF.

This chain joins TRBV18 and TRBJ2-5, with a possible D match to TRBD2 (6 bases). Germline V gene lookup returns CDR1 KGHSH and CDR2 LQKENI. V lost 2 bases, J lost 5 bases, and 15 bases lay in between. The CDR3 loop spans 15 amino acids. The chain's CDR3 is CASSPSWGEEETQYF. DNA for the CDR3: TGTGCCAGCTCACCAAGTTGGGGGGAGGAGGAGACCCAGTACTTC.

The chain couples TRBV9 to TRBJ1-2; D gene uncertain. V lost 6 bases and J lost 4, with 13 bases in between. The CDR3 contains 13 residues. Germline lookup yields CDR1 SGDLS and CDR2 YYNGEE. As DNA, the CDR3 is TGTGCCAGCACCAAAAGCCTGGCCTATGGCTACACCTTC. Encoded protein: CASTKSLAYGYTF.

This CDR3 is CASSLRTAETQYF. CDR3 coding DNA: TGCGCCAGCAGCCTCCGGACGGCAGAGACCCAGTACTTC. The chain is built from TRBV5-1 and TRBJ2-5, with D unclear. V was cut by 4 bases and J by 4 bases, with 11 bases left in between. The length of the CDR3 is 13 residues. The germline V gene has CDR1 SGHRS and CDR2 YFSETQ.

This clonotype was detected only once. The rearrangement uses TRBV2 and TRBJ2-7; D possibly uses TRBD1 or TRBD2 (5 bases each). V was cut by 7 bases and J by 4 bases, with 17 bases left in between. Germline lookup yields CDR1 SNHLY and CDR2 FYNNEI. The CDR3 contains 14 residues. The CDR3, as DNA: TGTGCCAGCACCCCGGGACGCGACCTGTACGAGCAGTACTTC. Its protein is CASTPGRDLYEQYF. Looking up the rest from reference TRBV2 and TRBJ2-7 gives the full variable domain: EPEVTQTPSHQVTQMGQEVILRCVPISNHLYFYWYRQILGQKVEFLVSFYNNEISEKSEIFDDQFSVERPDGSNFTLKIRSTKLEDSAMYFCASTPGRDLYEQYFGPGTRLTVT.

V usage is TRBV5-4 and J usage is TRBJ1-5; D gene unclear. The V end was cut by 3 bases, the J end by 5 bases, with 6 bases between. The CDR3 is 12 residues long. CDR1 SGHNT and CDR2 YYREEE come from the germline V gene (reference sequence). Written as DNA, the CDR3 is TGTGCCAGCAGCTCGAGGGATCAGCCCCAGCATTTT. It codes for CASSSRDQPQHF.

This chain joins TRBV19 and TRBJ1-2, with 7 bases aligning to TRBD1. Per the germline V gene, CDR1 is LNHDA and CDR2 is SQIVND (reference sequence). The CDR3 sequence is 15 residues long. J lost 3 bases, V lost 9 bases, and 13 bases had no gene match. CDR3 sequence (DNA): TGTGCCAGCCGACCTTATGGAGACAGGGACTATGGCTACACCTTC. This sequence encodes CASRPYGDRDYGYTF.